This paragraph reports one TCR beta chain. Clones were read by immunoSEQ multiplex PCR, and TCRdb kept only the in-frame ones, dropping some. Of some 170,000 clones in the sample, 96% are singletons; the top ten hold 1%. Trimming pared 2 bases from V and 6 bases from J, leaving 10 bases between. Germline V gene sequence: CDR1 LGHDT, CDR2 YNNKEL (reference sequence). CDR3 length: 13 amino acids. This sample stems from a study of control samples from healthy donors and cancer patients. Sequenced input: blood. The clonotype originates from a woman younger than 45 in good health. V gene TRBV3-1 (or the pseudogene TRBV3-2) combines with J gene TRBJ1-2, with D perhaps matching TRBD1 (5 bases). Written as DNA, the CDR3 is TGTGCCAGCAGCCAACGGACGGGGGATGGCTACACCTTC. It is translated as CASSQRTGDGYTF.